The subject of this entry is one TCR beta chain. Its antigen is currently unknown. A multiplex PCR was run with 60 Vbeta primers and 13 Jbeta primers. Sequencing was performed with immunoSEQ multiplex PCR; in TCRdb, only in-frame clones are kept and a portion is missing. The repertoire includes some 120,000 clones, roughly 77% of them detected once, and around 1.9% sits in the top ten. The data are from a study of cytomegalovirus exposure and HLA in healthy donors. Findings of the study overall: Trimming of TCR beta V- and J-genes showed a link, identified in a later analysis, to a missense DCLRE1C variant. According to a later analysis, donors in an Asian-associated ancestry cluster reportedly had fewer N-insertions than the roughly 720-donor mean. Rates of TCR association differed by HLA locus in a later analysis, with DRB1 highest and HLA-C lowest.

Though probably carrying unrecorded immune exposures, donors were nominally healthy at sampling. The CDR3 loop spans 14 amino acids. V lost 7 bases, J lost 5 bases, and 18 bases lay in between. Germline loops: CDR1 SGDLS, CDR2 YYNGEE. The gene calls are TRBV9 and TRBJ2-5; D possibly corresponds to TRBD1 (5 bases). The sequencing sample was made of PBMCs. The sequence came from a man aged 35-49 years in good health and CMV-seronegative. The CDR3 bases are TGTGCCAGCCCGACAGTGGCTCAAGATGAGACCCAGTACTTC. It codes for CASPTVAQDETQYF.